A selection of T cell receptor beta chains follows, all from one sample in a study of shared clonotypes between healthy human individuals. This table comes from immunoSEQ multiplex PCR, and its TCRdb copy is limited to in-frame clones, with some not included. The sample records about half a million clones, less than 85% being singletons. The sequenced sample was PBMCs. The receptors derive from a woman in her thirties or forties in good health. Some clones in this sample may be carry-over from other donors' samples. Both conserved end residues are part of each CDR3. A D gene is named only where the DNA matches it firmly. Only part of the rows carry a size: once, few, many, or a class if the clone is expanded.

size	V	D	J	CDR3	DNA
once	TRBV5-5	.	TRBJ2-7	CASSLVASYSYEQYF	TGTGCCAGCAGCTTGGTTGCTTCCTACTCCTACGAGCAGTACTTC
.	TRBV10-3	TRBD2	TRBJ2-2	CAISVASGRGAGELFF	TGTGCCATCAGTGTGGCTAGCGGGAGAGGGGCCGGGGAGCTGTTTTTT
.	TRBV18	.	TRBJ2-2	CASSPETGELFF	TGTGCCAGCTCACCAGAGACCGGGGAGCTGTTTTTT
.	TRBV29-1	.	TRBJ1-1	CSGTNTEAFF	TGCAGCGGAACGAACACTGAAGCTTTCTTT
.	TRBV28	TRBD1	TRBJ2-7	CASSAPGTATYEQYF	TGTGCCAGCAGTGCCCCCGGGACAGCTACATACGAGCAGTACTTC
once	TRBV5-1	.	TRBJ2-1	CASSLAIGGDYNEQFF	TGCGCCAGCAGCTTGGCCATAGGGGGGGATTACAATGAGCAGTTCTTC
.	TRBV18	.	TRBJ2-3	CASSPLSGGFTDTQYF	TGTGCCAGCTCACCCCTTAGCGGAGGATTCACAGATACGCAGTATTTT
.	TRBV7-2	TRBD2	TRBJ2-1	CASSLALAGIYNEQFF	TGTGCCAGCAGCTTAGCGCTAGCGGGCATCTACAATGAGCAGTTCTTC
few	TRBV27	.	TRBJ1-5	CASSSRRGDQPQHF	TGTGCCAGCAGTTCTCGACGGGGGGATCAGCCCCAGCATTTT
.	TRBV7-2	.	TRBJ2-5	CASSLIGGIQETQYF	TGTGCCAGCAGCTTAATAGGGGGGATCCAAGAGACCCAGTACTTC
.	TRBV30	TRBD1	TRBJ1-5	CAWSPLGQGNQPQHF	TGTGCCTGGAGCCCCTTGGGACAGGGCAATCAGCCCCAGCATTTT
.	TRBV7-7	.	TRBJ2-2	CASSLQGHDTGELFF	TGTGCCAGCAGCCTACAGGGACACGACACCGGGGAGCTGTTTTTT
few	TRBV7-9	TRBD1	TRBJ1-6	CASSLRDSPNSPLHF	TGTGCCAGCAGCCTAAGGGACAGTCCGAATTCACCCCTCCACTTT
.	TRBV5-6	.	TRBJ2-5	CASSFGGRETQYF	TGTGCCAGCAGCTTCGGGGGCCGGGAGACCCAGTACTTC
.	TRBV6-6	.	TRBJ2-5	CASTYGVADPQETQYF	TGTGCCAGCACCTACGGGGTAGCGGACCCCCAAGAGACCCAGTACTTC
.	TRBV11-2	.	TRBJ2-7	CASSLDLGEQYF	TGTGCCAGCAGCTTAGATCTAGGCGAGCAGTACTTC
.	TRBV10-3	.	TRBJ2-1	CAISESIYNEQFF	TGTGCCATCAGTGAGTCGATCTACAATGAGCAGTTCTTC
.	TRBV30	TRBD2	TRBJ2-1	CAWSEGPRTSGSRGNEQFF	TGTGCCTGGAGCGAGGGGCCTCGGACTAGCGGGAGCCGAGGCAATGAGCAGTTCTTC
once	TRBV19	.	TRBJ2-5	CASSIDQRQETQYF	TGTGCCAGTAGTATAGACCAGCGGCAAGAGACCCAGTACTTC
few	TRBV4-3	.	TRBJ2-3	CASSPHSGSTDTQYF	TGCGCCAGCAGCCCCCACAGCGGAAGCACAGATACGCAGTATTTT
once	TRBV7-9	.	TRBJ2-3	CASSLGTAAFTDTQYF	TGTGCCAGCAGCTTAGGGACCGCTGCCTTCACAGATACGCAGTATTTT
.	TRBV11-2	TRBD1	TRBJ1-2	CASSDRDRGRRNYGYTF	TGTGCCAGCAGCGACCGGGACAGGGGGCGCCGCAACTATGGCTACACCTTC
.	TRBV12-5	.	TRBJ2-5	CASGSGNGQETQYF	TGTGCTAGTGGCTCAGGGAACGGGCAAGAGACCCAGTACTTC
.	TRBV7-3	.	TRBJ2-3	CASSLRMADTQYF	TGTGCCAGCAGCTTAAGGATGGCAGATACGCAGTATTTT
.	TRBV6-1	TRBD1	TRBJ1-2	CASSEASDRGRHGYTF	TGTGCCAGCAGTGAAGCGTCGGACAGGGGGCGTCATGGCTACACCTTC
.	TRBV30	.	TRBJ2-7	CAWSGPYEQYF	TGTGCCTGGAGTGGACCCTATGAGCAGTACTTC
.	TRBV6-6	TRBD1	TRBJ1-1	CASSLTGTGDTEAFF	TGTGCCAGCAGTCTTACTGGGACAGGGGACACTGAAGCTTTCTTT
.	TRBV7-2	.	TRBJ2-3	CASSFGRLGLADTQYF	TGTGCCAGCAGCTTCGGCAGACTCGGCCTTGCAGATACGCAGTATTTT
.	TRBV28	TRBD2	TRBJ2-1	CASSPGLAGPSYNEQFF	TGTGCCAGCAGCCCGGGCCTAGCGGGACCCAGTTACAATGAGCAGTTCTTC
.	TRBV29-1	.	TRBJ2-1	CSVEDRRGGSYNEQFF	TGCAGCGTTGAGGACCGCAGGGGCGGCTCCTACAATGAGCAGTTCTTC
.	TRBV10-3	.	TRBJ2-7	CAIREGAGESYEQYF	TGTGCCATCAGGGAGGGGGCAGGGGAATCCTACGAGCAGTACTTC
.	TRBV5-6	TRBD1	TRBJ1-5	CASSRDRGQGQPQHF	TGTGCCAGCAGCAGGGACAGGGGGCAGGGACAGCCCCAGCATTTT
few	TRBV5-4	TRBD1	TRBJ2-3	CASSATGGDTQYF	TGTGCCAGCAGCGCGACAGGGGGAGATACGCAGTATTTT
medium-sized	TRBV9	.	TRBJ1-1	CASSPRPGLNTEAFF	TGTGCCAGCAGCCCTCGCCCCGGGCTGAACACTGAAGCTTTCTTT
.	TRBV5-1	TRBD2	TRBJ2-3	CASCSGRITDTQYF	TGCGCCAGCTGTAGCGGGAGGATCACAGATACGCAGTATTTT
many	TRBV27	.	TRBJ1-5	CASSSGSGGNQPQHF	TGTGCCAGCAGTTCCGGATCAGGGGGCAATCAGCCCCAGCATTTT
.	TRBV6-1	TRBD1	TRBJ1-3	CASRDRGSGNTIYF	TGTGCCAGCAGAGACAGGGGGTCTGGAAACACCATATATTTT
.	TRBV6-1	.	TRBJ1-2	CASSVTRADDYGYTF	TGTGCCAGCAGTGTGACGAGGGCCGATGACTATGGCTACACCTTC
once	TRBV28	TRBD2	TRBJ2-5	CASSRTSGTGETQYF	TGTGCCAGCAGCCGGACTAGCGGGACTGGCGAGACCCAGTACTTC
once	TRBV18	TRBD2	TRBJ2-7	CASSTGLAGTYEQYF	TGTGCCAGCTCAACCGGACTAGCGGGAACCTACGAGCAGTACTTC